This record covers a single T cell receptor beta chain. These data are taken from a study of cytomegalovirus exposure and HLA in healthy donors. The study ran its PCR with 60 Vbeta and 13 Jbeta primers. Repertoires were generated with immunoSEQ multiplex PCR, while TCRdb's copy carries only in-frame clones and drops some. The top ten clones hold 12% to 15% of a sample with 90,000 to 120,000 clones, roughly 70% of them seen once. The CDR3 spans 15 residues. Trimming cost V 11 bases and J 0 bases, with 19 bases left between them. The germline V gene encodes CDR1 SNHLY and CDR2 FYNNEI. The origin of this receptor is a woman in her thirties or forties in good health and CMV-seropositive. The chain couples TRBV2 to TRBJ1-1; D possibly corresponds to TRBD1 (6 bases). The sequenced sample consisted of PBMCs. CDR3 nucleotide sequence: TGTGCCGGGAAACAGGGTCGGATTTTGAACACTGAAGCTTTCTTT. This codes for CAGKQGRILNTEAFF.